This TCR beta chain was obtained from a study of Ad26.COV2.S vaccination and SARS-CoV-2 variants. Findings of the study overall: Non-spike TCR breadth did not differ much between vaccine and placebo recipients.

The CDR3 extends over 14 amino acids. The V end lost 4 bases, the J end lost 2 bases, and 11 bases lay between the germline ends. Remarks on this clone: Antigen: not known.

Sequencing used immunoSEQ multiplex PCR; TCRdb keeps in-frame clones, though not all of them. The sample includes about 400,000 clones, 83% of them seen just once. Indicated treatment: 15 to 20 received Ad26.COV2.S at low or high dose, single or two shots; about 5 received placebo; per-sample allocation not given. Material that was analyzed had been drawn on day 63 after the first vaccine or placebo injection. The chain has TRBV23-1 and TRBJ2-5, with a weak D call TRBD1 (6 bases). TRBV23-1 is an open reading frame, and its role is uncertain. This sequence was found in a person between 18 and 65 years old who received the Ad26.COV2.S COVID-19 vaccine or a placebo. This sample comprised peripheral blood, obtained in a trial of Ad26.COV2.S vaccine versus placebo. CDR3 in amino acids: CASSRGQLQETQYF. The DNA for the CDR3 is TGCGCCAGCAGTCGGGGGCAGCTTCAAGAGACCCAGTACTTC.